Reported below is one T cell receptor (beta chain). Its antigen remains unidentified. This entry belongs to a study of response to subunit inactivated influenza vaccine. MiXCR, applied by TCRdb to the RT-PCR reads, yields one record per CDR3 protein. The table records 550,000 to 600,000 distinct CDR3 sequences, roughly 12% of them present only once. Overall study results and limits: New T cells are recruited in small numbers by each seasonal influenza vaccination, according to the authors' suggestion.

Trimming at V came to 2 bases and at J to 0 bases, leaving 12 bases not matched to a gene. CDR3 length equals 18 residues. CDR1 is SGHRS and CDR2 is YFSETQ in the germline V gene. The sequences come from PBMCs from blood, collected on the day of vaccination. This clonotype was sampled from a man aged 45-65 years who received an inactivated influenza vaccine. The rearrangement links TRBV5-1 to TRBJ2-3; 7 nucleotides agree with TRBD2. The CDR3 sequence: CASSLFSFGGGSTDTQYF. CDR3 coding DNA: TGCGCCAGCAGCTTATTCTCTTTCGGCGGGGGAAGCACAGATACGCAGTATTTT.